Listed here is a single TCR beta chain. Its antigen has not been determined. There are no base qualities to consult, and no much larger clone falls within one base. Within the sample, other DNA sequences also encode this same CDR3. Measured from the cysteine to the phenylalanine, the CDR3 is 14 residues long. Only the CDR3 DNA stays, 42 bases, in frame from base 1. CDR1 and CDR2 (SGDLS, YYNGEE) derive from the germline V gene. A distance of 11 bases separates the germline ends of V and J, which lose 0 bases and 5 bases respectively. This entry is derived from a study of cytomegalovirus exposure and HLA in healthy donors (TCRdb year 2017). For context, the study as a whole: An earlier analysis of some 600 of the donors reported under 300 Gb of sequence data and around 120 million unique TCR beta sequences obtained from roughly 180 million T cells. The study was designed to test whether signatures of past pathogen exposure could be identified by cataloging public T cell receptors. Donor age, sex, ethnicity and CMV serostatus were compiled together with the repertoire data. Using immunosequencing, the study profiled T cell repertoires from some 670 subjects and related those repertoires to cytomegalovirus serostatus. Both class I and class II loci were covered by HLA typing, at four-digit resolution. Around 320 gigabases of sequencing data and approximately 84 million unique TCR sequences were included in an early release covering over 600 HLA-typed donors. Among the roughly 400 genotyped donors, around 81% belonged to the genetic ancestry cluster associated with self-reported Caucasian donors. The number of donors typed differed by locus, with roughly 629-640 for A, B, C, DRB1 and DQB1, around 520 for DQA1, some 570 for DPA1, and approximately 470 for DPB1. To predict cytomegalovirus infection status, the study brought together high-throughput TCR immunosequencing, statistical association of individual TCRs with disease status, and machine learning. Rather than using new phenotypic data, the later analysis identified candidate immune exposures from TCR beta sequences and from how often those sequences occurred across donors. In a later analysis, previously published TCR beta repertoires from 670 or so donors were re-analyzed and high-resolution HLA genotyping was added so that TCR occurrence patterns could be studied. Genome-wide SNP genotypes for about 65% of the roughly 700 donors were used in a later genetic analysis, which treated that subset as a discovery cohort. On average, 235,054 unique TCR beta nucleotide sequences were sequenced per donor among a few hundred genotyped donors of the cohort, with 15% to 20% of those sequences being non-productive. Several DR-DQ haplotypes were treated as single units for association and clustering because of strong linkage in the cohort. Along with the approximately 700-subject first cohort, a separate validation cohort of over a hundred different subjects was used. All discovery cohort repertoires had been generated using a single sequencing platform. In an earlier analysis of over 550 of the donors, high-throughput TCR beta sequencing was used to judge whether each TCR beta V gene segment behaved as functional or pseudogenic. Here is what the overall study found, with its caveats: A group of highly shared sequence variants was considered likely to be a technical artifact of the sequencing pipeline. In vitro tests confirmed that three of the cytomegalovirus-associated TCR beta chains recognize cytomegalovirus antigens. A further reported finding was that TCR beta sequences accurately predicted the HLA-A and HLA-B alleles for most subjects in the first cohort. According to a later analysis, most CMV-associated TCR beta chains appeared to be HLA-restricted, and the HLA associations seemed to be driven largely by CMV exposure. In a later genetic analysis, fewer N-insertions in productive TCRs were reported among donors in an Asian-associated ancestry cluster than the approximately 710-donor mean. A total of 150 to 200 TCR beta chains were listed by the study as associated with cytomegalovirus. Most TCR sequences were seen in very few donors, while some public TCRs were found in many individuals. According to the authors, the approach could potentially be generalized to other disease states and immunological phenotypes. A later analysis found that HLA-associated TCR beta chains were more clonally expanded and had lower generation probabilities than equally common non-associated chains. Fewer than 20 rarely observed V segments, including chromosome 9 orphons, were excluded from the earlier analysis of 550 to 700 of the donors because counts were too low. The classifier was reported to diagnose cytomegalovirus status with high specificity and sensitivity in both the original and validation cohorts. A later genetic analysis associated a missense DCLRE1C variant with V-gene and J-gene trimming of TCR beta chains, and an independent cohort replicated the association. Linkage disequilibrium might explain the correlated functional status among segregating V segments, but an unknown experimental factor could not be ruled out. When HLA alleles, especially DR and DQ, strongly co-occurred, attributing TCR associations to individual alleles was difficult. HLA typing was unavailable for some donors at each locus, so association tests used only the typed subset. An earlier analysis of approximately 600 of the donors showed that most TCR beta V segments appeared in productive rearrangements either about 87% or about 30% of the time, which broadly matched IMGT annotations. Presence/absence analyses assumed roughly uniform sequencing depth across donors, an assumption that may not hold. The cohort was sequenced for TCR beta chains only, and without alpha or paired-chain data the features that could be detected were limited. Immune exposure information for the cohort was limited to CMV serostatus. In a later analysis, several top co-occurrence clusters were reported to appear linked to parvovirus B19, influenza, CMV and Epstein-Barr virus. A later analysis found that TCR association rates varied across HLA loci, with DRB1 alleles showing the most associated TCRs and HLA-C alleles the fewest. At a false discovery rate of 0.05, a later analysis linked 16,951 TCR beta sequences to specific HLA alleles. Some IMGT-functional V segments, including TRBV6-2 and TRBV6-3, could not be distinguished by the 87-base-pair reads and were therefore excluded.

The cohort consisted of some 730 healthy bone marrow donors. Cohort members were all nominally healthy when sampled, although unrecorded immune exposures were likely present. The donor was CMV seronegative and was included in the group of approximately 350 seronegative cohort members. A peripheral blood sample was provided by each donor, and peripheral blood mononuclear cells were used for TCR beta sequencing. The Qiagen DNeasy Blood Extraction Kit was used to extract genomic DNA from the blood cell samples. The library was built by means of the immunoSEQ multiplex PCR assay. A mixture of 60 forward primers for TCR Vbeta segments and 13 reverse primers for TCR Jbeta segments was used in the multiplex PCR. The CDR3 region of rearranged TCR beta genes was amplified from genomic DNA with a multiplex PCR assay. Amplified TCR beta libraries were sequenced as 87-base-pair reads on the Illumina HiSeq System. The paper's processing steps were these. A later analysis counted around 72 million unique TCR beta chains across the 666 repertoires, and roughly 10 million of these chains were shared by at least two donors. A nearest-neighbor algorithm error-corrected the raw reads and collapsed the reads into unique sequences, merging closely related sequences to remove PCR and sequencing errors. CDR3 sequences were aligned to IMGT reference sequences to assign V, D and J gene segments. For a sequence to be retained, a match of at least six nucleotides was required to both a V gene segment and a J gene segment. A rearrangement counted as productive if the CDR3 had no stop codons and remained in frame with V and J, and every other rearrangement counted as non-productive. Following IMGT convention, CDR3 was defined as the stretch from the second conserved V-encoded cysteine up to the conserved J-encoded phenylalanine. The earlier analysis of some 600 of the donors excluded sequences that lacked an unambiguous match to a single V gene segment. An earlier analysis of just under 600 of the donors called V segments functional above 56.7% productive rearrangements and segregating when the between-donor standard deviation exceeded 5%. To diagnose cytomegalovirus status from the catalog of TCR beta chain sequences, a statistical classification framework was built. In a later analysis, V and J genes were assigned by comparing TCR nucleotide sequences against IMGT/GENE-DB human TR gene sequences. A later analysis assigned CDR3 sequences and most-parsimonious VDJ recombination scenarios with the TCRdist pipeline. A later analysis defined each TCR beta chain by its CDR3 amino acid sequence plus V-gene family, and excluded reads lacking a unique V-gene family. In a later analysis, 450 to 600 highly shared, low-generation-probability nucleotide sequences were removed to address suspected cross-contamination and a sequencing artifact. A later analysis calculated a clonal expansion index for each public chain from normalized within-repertoire ranks of inferred template counts. Generation probabilities in a later analysis came from a VDJ recombination model fitted to out-of-frame rearrangements, and those results were checked against IGoR. In a later analysis, hypergeometric tests were used to score TCR-TCR, TCR-HLA and TCR-CMV co-occurrence, with a repertoire-size bias correction applied to TCR pairs. To estimate false discovery rates, a later analysis permuted the HLA or CMV assignments 20 times. In a later analysis, co-occurring TCRs were grouped with DBSCAN, and TCRdist sequence similarity was added when clustering was performed within HLA-allele-positive subsets. Repertoires with fewer than 30,000 or more than 120,000 public chains, plus five repertoires with anomalous nucleotide sharing, were excluded from co-occurrence clustering. The table was pulled from immuneACCESS by TCRdb, which kept in-frame rearrangements only. Such tables lose some clones; where checked, under half of the loss comes from unresolved V genes, and the rest has no known cause. V and J calls and clone size are copied from that table; D and trimming were computed from the DNA. The sample contains 120,000 or so clones, about three quarters of them found a single time. The top ten clones comprise approximately 1.3% of the sample.

In this chain, TRBV9 is recombined with TRBJ2-5, with the D gene call left open. The source of this sequence is a woman in her thirties in good health and CMV-seronegative. What was sequenced was PBMCs. The CDR3 region has the sequence CASSVESGGETQYF. The nucleotide sequence is TGTGCCAGCAGCGTAGAATCCGGCGGCGAGACCCAGTACTTC.